Described below is a single TCR beta chain sequence and its context. These data come from a study of control samples from healthy donors and cancer patients. TCRdb's copy holds only in-frame clones and misses some; the assay was immunoSEQ multiplex PCR. The data contain 150,000 to 200,000 clones, about 93% of them seen just once; the ten biggest clones take up almost 1.5%. The CDR3 extends over 15 amino acids. After removal of 3 bases from V and 3 bases from J, the junction contained 2 bases not matched to a gene. Germline lookup yields CDR1 KGHSH and CDR2 LQKENI. This clonotype originated in a man younger than 30 in good health. The chain employs TRBV18 and TRBJ2-5, with 12 nucleotides matching TRBD2. Sample: blood. The CDR3 sequence: CASSPRLAGEETQYF. For the CDR3, the DNA is TGTGCCAGCTCACCTCGACTAGCGGGGGAAGAGACCCAGTACTTC.